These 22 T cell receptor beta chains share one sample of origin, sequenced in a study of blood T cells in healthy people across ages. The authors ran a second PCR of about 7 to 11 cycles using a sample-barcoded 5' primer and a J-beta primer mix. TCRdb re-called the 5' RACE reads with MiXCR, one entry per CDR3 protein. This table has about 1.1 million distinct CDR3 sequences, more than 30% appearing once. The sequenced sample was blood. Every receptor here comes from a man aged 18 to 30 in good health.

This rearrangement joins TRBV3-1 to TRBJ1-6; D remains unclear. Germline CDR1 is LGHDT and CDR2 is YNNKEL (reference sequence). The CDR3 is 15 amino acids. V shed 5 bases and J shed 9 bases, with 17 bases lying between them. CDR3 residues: CASSYLLNTGSPLHF. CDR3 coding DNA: TGTGCCAGCAGCTATTTACTAAACACTGGTTCACCCCTCCACTTT.

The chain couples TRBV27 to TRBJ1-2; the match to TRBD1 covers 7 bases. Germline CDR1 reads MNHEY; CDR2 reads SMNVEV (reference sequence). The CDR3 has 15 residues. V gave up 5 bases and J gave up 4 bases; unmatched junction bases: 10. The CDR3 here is CASSRDAGGSYGYTF. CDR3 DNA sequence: TGTGCCAGCAGTAGGGATGCAGGGGGGAGCTATGGCTACACCTTC.

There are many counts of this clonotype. In nucleotides, the CDR3 is TGCAGCGTCACACCAAGGAATGAGCAGTTCTTC. It yields the protein CSVTPRNEQFF. J is TRBJ2-1 and V is TRBV29-1, with D unresolved. Trimming removed 6 bases from V and 7 bases from J, with 10 bases in between. Germline V CDR1 and CDR2: SQVTM, ANQGSEA. This CDR3 region has 11 residues.

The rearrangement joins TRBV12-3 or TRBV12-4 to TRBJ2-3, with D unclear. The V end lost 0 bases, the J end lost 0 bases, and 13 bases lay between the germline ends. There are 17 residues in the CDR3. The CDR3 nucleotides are TGTGCCAGCAGTTTAGCGCGTGGCAGGCCGAGCACAGATACGCAGTATTTT. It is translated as CASSLARGRPSTDTQYF.

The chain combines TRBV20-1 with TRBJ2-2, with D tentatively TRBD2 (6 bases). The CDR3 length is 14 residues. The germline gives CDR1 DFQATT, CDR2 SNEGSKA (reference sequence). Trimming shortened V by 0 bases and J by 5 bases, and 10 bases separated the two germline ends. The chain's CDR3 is CSARDGGITGELFF. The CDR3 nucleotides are TGCAGTGCTAGAGATGGGGGGATTACCGGGGAGCTGTTTTTT.

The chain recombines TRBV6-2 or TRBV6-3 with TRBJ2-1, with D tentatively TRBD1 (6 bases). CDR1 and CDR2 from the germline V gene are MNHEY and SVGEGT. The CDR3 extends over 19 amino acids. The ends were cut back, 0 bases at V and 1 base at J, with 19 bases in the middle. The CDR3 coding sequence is TGTGCCAGCAGTTACTCGTCGAGGGGGACCTGGAGTTCCTACAATGAGCAGTTCTTC. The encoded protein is CASSYSSRGTWSSYNEQFF.

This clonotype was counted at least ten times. The CDR3, as DNA: TGTGCCAGCAGTTTCAACGGCGAAGAGACCCAGTACTTC. Protein: CASSFNGEETQYF. J is TRBJ2-5 and V is TRBV12-3 or TRBV12-4; D remains unclear. There are 13 residues in the CDR3. V was cut by 3 bases and J by 3 bases, with 8 bases left in between.

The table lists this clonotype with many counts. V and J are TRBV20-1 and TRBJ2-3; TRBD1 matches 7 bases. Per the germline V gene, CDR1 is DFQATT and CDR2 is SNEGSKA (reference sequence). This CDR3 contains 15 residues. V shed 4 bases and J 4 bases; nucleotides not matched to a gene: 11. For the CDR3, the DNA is TGCAGTGCTACCCGTGGGACAGCACAGTCAGATACGCAGTATTTT. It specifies CSATRGTAQSDTQYF.

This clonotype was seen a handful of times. CDR3 coding DNA: TGTGCCAGCAGTTTTTTCGACGGACACGCAATGGAGACCCAGTACTTC. This gives the protein CASSFFDGHAMETQYF. The chain links TRBV27 to TRBJ2-4; weak D call: TRBD1 (5 bases). TRBJ2-5 explains the end of the DNA better; the J call may be wrong. Germline V gene lookup returns CDR1 MNHEY and CDR2 SMNVEV (reference sequence). This CDR3 has 16 amino acids.

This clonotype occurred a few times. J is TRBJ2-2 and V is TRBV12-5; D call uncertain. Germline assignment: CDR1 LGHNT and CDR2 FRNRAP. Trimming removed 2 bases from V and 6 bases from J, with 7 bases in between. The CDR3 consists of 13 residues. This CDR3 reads CASGLREAGELFF. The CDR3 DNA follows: TGTGCTAGTGGTTTGCGCGAGGCCGGGGAGCTGTTTTTT.

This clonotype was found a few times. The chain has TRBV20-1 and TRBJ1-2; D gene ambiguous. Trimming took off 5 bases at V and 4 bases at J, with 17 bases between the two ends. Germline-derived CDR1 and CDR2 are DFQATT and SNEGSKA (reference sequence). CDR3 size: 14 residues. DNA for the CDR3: TGCAGTGCTCCTGCGACACAAACTATCTATGGCTACACCTTC. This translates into CSAPATQTIYGYTF.

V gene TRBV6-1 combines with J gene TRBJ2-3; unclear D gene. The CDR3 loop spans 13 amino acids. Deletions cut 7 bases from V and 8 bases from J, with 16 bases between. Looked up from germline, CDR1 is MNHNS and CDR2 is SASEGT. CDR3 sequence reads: CASTASSAGTQYF. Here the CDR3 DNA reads TGTGCCAGCACTGCCTCGTCCGCCGGTACGCAGTATTTT.

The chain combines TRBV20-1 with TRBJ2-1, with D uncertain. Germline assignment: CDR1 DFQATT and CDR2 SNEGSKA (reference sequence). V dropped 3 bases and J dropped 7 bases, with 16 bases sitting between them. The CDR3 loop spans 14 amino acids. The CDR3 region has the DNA TGCAGTGCTAGGGGCCCGACGCATACGAATGAGCAGTTCTTC. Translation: CSARGPTHTNEQFF.

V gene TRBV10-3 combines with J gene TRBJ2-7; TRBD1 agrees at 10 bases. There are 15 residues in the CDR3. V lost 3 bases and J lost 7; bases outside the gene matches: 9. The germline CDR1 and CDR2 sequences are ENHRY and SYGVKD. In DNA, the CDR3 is TGTGCCATCAGTGATGGGTTGACAGGGGGCAAGGAGCAGTACTTC. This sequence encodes CAISDGLTGGKEQYF.

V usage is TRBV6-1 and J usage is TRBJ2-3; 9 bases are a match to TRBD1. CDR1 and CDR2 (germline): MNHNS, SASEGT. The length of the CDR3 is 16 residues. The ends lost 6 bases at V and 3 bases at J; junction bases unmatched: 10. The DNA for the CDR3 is TGTGCCAGCAGAACTCCCCCGGGACAGGGAACAGATACGCAGTATTTT. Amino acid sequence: CASRTPPGQGTDTQYF.

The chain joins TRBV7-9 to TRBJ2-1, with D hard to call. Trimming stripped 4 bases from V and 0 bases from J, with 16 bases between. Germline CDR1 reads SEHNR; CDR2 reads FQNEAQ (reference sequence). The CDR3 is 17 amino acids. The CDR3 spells CASSSAVGSSSYNEQFF. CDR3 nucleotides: TGTGCCAGCAGCTCGGCAGTGGGCTCTAGCTCCTACAATGAGCAGTTCTTC. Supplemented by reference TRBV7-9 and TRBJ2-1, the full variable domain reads DTGVSQNPRHKITKRGQNVTFRCDPISEHNRLYWYRQTLGQGPEFLTYFQNEAQLEKSRLLSDRFSAERPKGSFSTLEIQRTEQGDSAMYLCASSSAVGSSSYNEQFFGPGTRLTVL.

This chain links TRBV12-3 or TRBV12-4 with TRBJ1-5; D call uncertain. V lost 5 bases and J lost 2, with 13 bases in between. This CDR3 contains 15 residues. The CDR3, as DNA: TGTGCCAGCAGTGAAGCTGAGGACGGCAATCAGCCCCAGCATTTT. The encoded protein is CASSEAEDGNQPQHF.

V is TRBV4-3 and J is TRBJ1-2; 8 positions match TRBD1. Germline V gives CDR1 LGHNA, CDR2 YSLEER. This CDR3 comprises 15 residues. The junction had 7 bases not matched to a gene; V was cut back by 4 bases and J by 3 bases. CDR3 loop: CASSPTYRGDYGYTF. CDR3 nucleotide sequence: TGCGCCAGCAGCCCGACCTACAGGGGGGACTATGGCTACACCTTC.

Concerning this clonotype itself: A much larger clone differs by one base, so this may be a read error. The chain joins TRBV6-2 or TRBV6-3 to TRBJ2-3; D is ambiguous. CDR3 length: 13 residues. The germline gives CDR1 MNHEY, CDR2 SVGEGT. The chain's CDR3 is CASSDSSPATQYF. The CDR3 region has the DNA TGTGCCAGCAGTGACTCGTCCCCAGCGACGCAGTATTTT.

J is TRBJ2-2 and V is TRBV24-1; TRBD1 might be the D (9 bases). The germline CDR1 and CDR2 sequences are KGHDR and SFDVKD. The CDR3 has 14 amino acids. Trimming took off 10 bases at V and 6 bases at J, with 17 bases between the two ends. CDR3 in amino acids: CATSGTGLAGELFF. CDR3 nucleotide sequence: TGTGCCACTAGCGGGACAGGGTTGGCCGGGGAGCTGTTTTTT.

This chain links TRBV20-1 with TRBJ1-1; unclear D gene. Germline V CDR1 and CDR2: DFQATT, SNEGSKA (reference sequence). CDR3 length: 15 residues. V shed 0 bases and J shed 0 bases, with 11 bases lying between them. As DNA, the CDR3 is TGCAGTGCTAGAGATCTTTCCGGAGTGAACACTGAAGCTTTCTTT. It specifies CSARDLSGVNTEAFF.

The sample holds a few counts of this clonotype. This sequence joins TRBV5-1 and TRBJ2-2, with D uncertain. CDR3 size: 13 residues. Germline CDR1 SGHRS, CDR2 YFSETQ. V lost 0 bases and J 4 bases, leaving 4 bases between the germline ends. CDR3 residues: CASSLVVTGELFF. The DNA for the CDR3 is TGCGCCAGCAGCTTGGTGGTCACCGGGGAGCTGTTTTTT.